A single sample gave rise to the 17 T cell receptor beta chains below, sequenced in a study of T cell responses to AZD1222 COVID-19 vaccine. The protocol was immunoSEQ multiplex PCR, while the TCRdb copy is restricted to in-frame clones and leaves out a portion. This table has 80,000 to 100,000 clones, roughly 90% appearing once. Here the sequenced sample was peripheral blood, taken on day 0 of AZD1222 vaccination. These TCRs come from an adult in good health.

The rearrangement uses TRBV6-5 and TRBJ1-2; D is unclear. V lost 10 bases to trimming and J lost 8 bases, with 17 bases between them. CDR1 and CDR2 from the germline V gene are MNHEY and SVGAGI. The CDR3 extends over 12 amino acids. The CDR3 DNA sequence: TGTGCCACCCGGGAGGGTGAGGGAGGCTACACCTTC. Residues: CATREGEGGYTF.

The chain links TRBV6-5 to TRBJ2-1; 8 bases map to TRBD1. The junction had 3 bases not matched to a gene; V was cut back by 9 bases and J by 5 bases. This CDR3 is 12 amino acids long. The V gene's germline CDR1 is MNHEY and CDR2 SVGAGI. The CDR3 nucleotides read TGTGCCAGGGCGGGACAGGACAATGAGCAGTTCTTC. It encodes CARAGQDNEQFF.

CDR3 residues: CASSLRGRGGYAYEQYF. DNA for the CDR3: TGTGCCAGCAGTTTAAGGGGTAGGGGGGGCTACGCCTACGAGCAGTACTTC. The gene calls are TRBV27 and TRBJ2-7; D is perhaps TRBD2 (7 bases). Germline values: CDR1 MNHEY, CDR2 SMNVEV (reference sequence). The CDR3 totals 17 residues. V lost 2 bases and J lost 2, with 19 bases in between.

The V and J genes are TRBV5-1 and TRBJ2-1, with 12 bases lining up with TRBD2. The V and J ends lost 4 bases and 7 bases, in that order; junction bases with no gene match: 9. Germline V gives CDR1 SGHRS, CDR2 YFSETQ. CDR3 length equals 16 residues. For the CDR3, the DNA is TGCGCCAGCAGCCGGGCTAGCGGGAGGGGAGGAAATGAGCAGTTCTTC. Translating gives CASSRASGRGGNEQFF.

The CDR3 loop is CASSITGSRFGQETQYF. CDR3 in DNA: TGTGCCAGCAGCATAACAGGATCTCGGTTTGGACAAGAGACCCAGTACTTC. The chain carries TRBV9 and TRBJ2-5; the D gene is possibly TRBD1 (5 bases). The germline V and J ends were trimmed by 4 bases and 2 bases, with 21 bases remaining between them. The CDR3 has 17 amino acids. Germline CDR1 SGDLS, CDR2 YYNGEE.

The chain joins TRBV2 to TRBJ2-2, with D perhaps matching TRBD1 or TRBD2 (5 bases each). The CDR3 totals 14 residues. Germline V gene lookup returns CDR1 SNHLY and CDR2 FYNNEI. Deletions cut 8 bases from V and 1 base from J, with 11 bases between. The CDR3 sequence: CASRGTGNTGELFF. CDR3 DNA sequence: TGTGCCAGCCGAGGGACGGGGAACACCGGGGAGCTGTTTTTT. The full variable domain, in which reference TRBV2 and TRBJ2-2 provide the parts outside the CDR3, is EPEVTQTPSHQVTQMGQEVILRCVPISNHLYFYWYRQILGQKVEFLVSFYNNEISEKSEIFDDQFSVERPDGSNFTLKIRSTKLEDSAMYFCASRGTGNTGELFFGEGSRLTVL.

The rearrangement joins TRBV19 to TRBJ2-7; a weak D match, TRBD1 (5 bases). The germline V and J ends were trimmed by 5 bases and 1 base, with 12 bases remaining between them. Germline CDR1 reads LNHDA; CDR2 reads SQIVND (reference sequence). This CDR3 region has 14 residues. In DNA form, the CDR3 reads TGTGCCAGTAGTCCCCGGACAACATCCTACGAGCAGTACTTC. Its protein product is CASSPRTTSYEQYF.

The rearrangement uses TRBV28 and TRBJ1-5; perhaps TRBD1 as D (6 bases). This CDR3 has 14 amino acids. Deletions cut 5 bases from V and 0 bases from J, with 8 bases between. CDR1 MDHEN and CDR2 SYDVKM come from the germline V gene. DNA of the CDR3: TGTGCCAGCAGTACAGGGTCTAGCAATCAGCCCCAGCATTTT. Its protein product is CASSTGSSNQPQHF.

The V and J genes are TRBV7-2 and TRBJ1-2; a possible D gene is TRBD1 (5 bases). Germline CDR1 is SGHTA and CDR2 is FQGNSA. Trimming stripped 1 base from V and 4 bases from J, with 13 bases between. CDR3 length equals 15 residues. The CDR3 coding sequence is TGTGCCAGCAGCTTAGATCGGCGGGGGAGCTATGGCTACACCTTC. Translation: CASSLDRRGSYGYTF.

This clone was counted once. At one of its ends the junction is not consistent with the germline gene, which may arise from a read error. V and J are TRBV7-2 and TRBJ2-2; a possible D gene is TRBD2 (5 bases). This CDR3 has 17 residues. Germline CDR1 SGHTA, CDR2 FQGNSA. The CDR3 coding sequence is TGTGCCAGCAACTTACCTGGGGAGCGAGAGAACACCGGGGAGCTGTTTTTT. The encoded protein is CASNLPGERENTGELFF.

The chain recombines TRBV7-2 with TRBJ1-5; no clear D. V was shortened by 3 bases and J by 4 bases, with 7 bases between the two germline ends. The germline V gene has CDR1 SGHTA and CDR2 FQGNSA. The CDR3 extends over 13 amino acids. The CDR3 DNA reads as TGTGCCAGCAGCTTGGAACAGAATCAGCCCCAGCATTTT. Its protein is CASSLEQNQPQHF.

The V and J genes are TRBV13 and TRBJ2-3; D remains ambiguous. Germline V lookup: CDR1 PRHDT, CDR2 FYEKMQ (reference sequence). This CDR3 comprises 13 residues. Trimming shortened V by 5 bases and J by 5 bases, and 11 bases separated the two germline ends. CDR3 amino acids: CASSPTIGDTQYF. The DNA of the CDR3 is TGTGCCAGCAGCCCAACGATCGGAGATACGCAGTATTTT.

The genes are TRBV9 and TRBJ2-3, with D perhaps TRBD1 (6 bases). Germline CDR1 is SGDLS and CDR2 is YYNGEE. Trimming took 4 bases from V and 0 from J, leaving 9 bases between them. CDR3 length: 14 amino acids. CDR3 nucleotides: TGTGCCAGCAGCCCCGACAGGAGCACAGATACGCAGTATTTT. Amino acid sequence: CASSPDRSTDTQYF.

This clone was recorded once. The chain has TRBV6-5 and TRBJ2-5; D gene unclear. CDR3 length: 13 residues. The V gene lost 7 bases and the J gene lost 7 bases, with 16 bases spanning the gap. Looked up from germline, CDR1 is MNHEY and CDR2 is SVGAGI. The CDR3 bases are TGTGCCAGCAACGTGGGCACGGGTAGGACCCAGTACTTC. Its translation: CASNVGTGRTQYF.

This clone was counted once. This chain links TRBV3-1 (or the pseudogene TRBV3-2) with TRBJ1-2; D is possibly TRBD1 (5 bases). V lost 6 bases, J lost 3 bases, and 11 bases lay in between. CDR3 length: 13 residues. CDR1 is LGHDT, CDR2 YNNKEL, per germline (reference sequence). The CDR3 nucleotides read TGTGCCAGCAGGCTCGACAGAGACTATGGCTACACCTTC. Translating it yields CASRLDRDYGYTF.

The chain has TRBV5-3 and TRBJ1-1, with a possible D match to TRBD1 (5 bases). TRBV5-3 is annotated as an ORF whose role is uncertain. This CDR3 is built from 13 residues. Trimming cost V 8 bases and J 4 bases, with 15 bases left between them. CDR3 nucleotides: TGTGCCAGGGGTCCCGGGGCGAGCACTGAAGCTTTCTTT. It yields the protein CARGPGASTEAFF.

The rearrangement uses TRBV18 and TRBJ2-3; TRBD1 might be the D (5 bases). The CDR3 loop spans 15 amino acids. Germline V gives CDR1 KGHSH, CDR2 LQKENI. V was cut by 6 bases and J by 0 bases, with 13 bases left in between. CDR3 sequence: CASSGVGHSTDTQYF. In nucleotides, the CDR3 is TGTGCCAGCTCCGGCGTGGGGCACAGCACAGATACGCAGTATTTT.